The sample holds many counts of the clone carrying this T cell receptor (beta chain). TCRdb recomputed calls from the PCR reads with MiXCR, one row per CDR3 protein. The table lists about 20,000 distinct CDR3 sequences, about 43% of them singletons. This specimen comes from a study of tumor-infiltrating lymphocytes in oesophageal squamous cell carcinoma. The CDR3 is 14 amino acids. The germline V gene encodes CDR1 MDHEN and CDR2 SYDVKM. Trimming took 5 bases from V and 3 from J, leaving 11 bases between them. The J gene is TRBJ1-5, the V gene TRBV28; no reliable D call. This TCR came from a male donor with esophageal squamous cell carcinoma. Sequencing used normal esophageal tissue next to the tumor. Here the CDR3 reads CASSGQSTNQPQHF. The CDR3 nucleotides read TGTGCCAGCAGTGGGCAGAGCACCAATCAGCCCCAGCATTTT.